These T cell receptor beta chains were read from a single sample in a study of relationships among human T cell subsets. TCRdb ran MiXCR on the multiplex PCR reads and lists one entry per CDR3 protein. The sample carries 13,000 or so distinct CDR3 sequences, roughly two thirds recorded once. Specimen: CD4+ Th1 cells sorted from blood. The receptor set was obtained from a man in his forties in good health. Both conserved end residues are part of each CDR3. Each record gives: CDR3 protein, CDR3 DNA, J gene, CDR3 length, D gene, V gene, clone size. D genes are given only for firm matches. Some rows have no size entry. The others give once, few or many, or a class for an expanded clone.

CASSIGWDNSYEQYF,TGTGCCAGTAGTATAGGTTGGGACAACTCCTACGAGCAGTACTTC,TRBJ2-7,15,.,TRBV5-6,.
CASSPLGQGTNYGYTF,TGTGCCAGCTCACCCCTGGGACAGGGGACTAACTATGGCTACACCTTC,TRBJ1-2,16,TRBD1,TRBV18,.
CASAPGGALGTDTQYF,TGTGCCAGCGCACCGGGAGGGGCACTGGGCACAGATACGCAGTATTTT,TRBJ2-3,16,TRBD2,TRBV7-3,.
CASSLRDRGIYEQYF,TGTGCCAGCAGCCTCCGGGACAGGGGAATATACGAGCAGTACTTC,TRBJ2-7,15,TRBD1,TRBV6-5,few
CASSLDSGGTTAYEQYF,TGTGCCAGCAGCTTAGACTCGGGTGGGACTACCGCCTACGAGCAGTACTTC,TRBJ2-7,17,TRBD2,TRBV7-9,.
CASSLEGLRTDTQYF,TGTGCCAGCAGCCTAGAGGGCCTTAGGACAGATACGCAGTATTTT,TRBJ2-3,15,.,TRBV4-2,.
CASSQEFASGNQEAQYF,TGTGCCAGCAGCCAAGAATTCGCTAGCGGGAACCAAGAGGCCCAGTACTTC,TRBJ2-5,17,TRBD2,TRBV3-1,.
CASRRDSVVFEQFF,TGTGCCAGCAGGCGGGACAGCGTAGTTTTTGAGCAGTTCTTC,TRBJ2-1,14,.,TRBV11-2,.
CASSPQGGYTF,TGTGCCAGCAGTCCTCAAGGGGGCTACACCTTC,TRBJ1-2,11,.,TRBV28,few
CASSRIFGTYALDTQYF,TGTGCCAGCAGCCGTATCTTCGGGACCTACGCCCTGGATACGCAGTATTTT,TRBJ2-3,17,.,TRBV11-1,.
CASSLKGGGELFF,TGCGCCAGCAGCTTGAAGGGCGGCGGGGAGCTGTTTTTT,TRBJ2-2,13,.,TRBV5-1,few
CASSSHQVTEAFF,TGTGCCAGCAGCTCACATCAGGTCACTGAAGCTTTCTTT,TRBJ1-1,13,.,TRBV11-2,.
CASRQGSREQYF,TGTGCCAGCCGACAGGGGTCGAGGGAGCAGTACTTC,TRBJ2-7,12,TRBD1,TRBV28,.
CASSFEGEGEQYF,TGTGCCAGCAGTTTTGAAGGGGAAGGAGAGCAGTACTTC,TRBJ2-7,13,.,TRBV12-3/TRBV12-4,.
CSVGTGMENTEAFF,TGCAGCGTTGGGACAGGGATGGAGAACACTGAAGCTTTCTTT,TRBJ1-1,14,TRBD1,TRBV29-1,few
CASSPNPINSPLHF,TGTGCCAGCAGTCCAAACCCTATTAATTCACCCCTCCACTTT,TRBJ1-6,14,.,TRBV27,few
CASSQDLRVGAANTGELFF,TGTGCCAGCAGCCAAGATCTCCGCGTGGGCGCGGCGAACACCGGGGAGCTGTTTTTT,TRBJ2-2,19,.,TRBV14,.
CASSISGTSGTFSYEQYF,TGTGCCAGCAGCATCTCCGGGACTAGCGGGACTTTCTCCTACGAGCAGTACTTC,TRBJ2-7,18,TRBD2,TRBV11-2,.
CASSRTSGTGVSYEQYF,TGTGCCAGCAGCCGCACCTCCGGGACAGGGGTCTCCTACGAGCAGTACTTC,TRBJ2-7,17,TRBD1,TRBV11-2,few
CASSGSQTSGKEFF,TGTGCCAGCAGCGGGAGCCAGACTAGCGGGAAAGAGTTCTTC,TRBJ2-1,14,TRBD2,TRBV11-2,.
CASSWETGGGYEQYF,TGCGCCAGCAGCTGGGAGACAGGGGGTGGCTACGAGCAGTACTTC,TRBJ2-7,15,TRBD1,TRBV5-1,.
CASSPGSGGVKSYNEQFF,TGCGCCAGCAGCCCTGGGAGCGGAGGTGTAAAGTCCTACAATGAGCAGTTCTTC,TRBJ2-1,18,.,TRBV5-1,.
CASSHLRTGFYSGANVLTF,TGTGCCAGCAGCCATTTAAGGACAGGGTTTTACTCTGGGGCCAACGTCCTGACTTTC,TRBJ2-6,19,TRBD1,TRBV11-2,few
CASNRQGPHEQFF,TGTGCCAGCAACCGGCAGGGGCCCCATGAGCAGTTCTTC,TRBJ2-1,13,.,TRBV28,few
CASRALDNSNQPQHF,TGTGCCAGCAGGGCCTTAGATAATAGCAATCAGCCCCAGCATTTT,TRBJ1-5,15,.,TRBV28,.
CASSPAGGGANVLTF,TGTGCCAGCAGTCCAGCGGGAGGGGGTGCCAACGTCCTGACTTTC,TRBJ2-6,15,TRBD2,TRBV6-5,.
CASSHVRSDRFLPLWLSTF,TGCGCCAGCAGCCATGTCCGTTCGGACAGATTTCTACCTTTATGGCTGAGCACCTTC,TRBJ1-2,19,.,TRBV4-1,.
CASSLRGRDTQYF,TGTGCCAGCAGCTTGAGGGGGAGAGATACGCAGTATTTT,TRBJ2-3,13,.,TRBV11-2,few
CASSQDQATGGQYGYTF,TGTGCCAGCAGCCAAGATCAGGCAACAGGGGGTCAGTATGGCTACACCTTC,TRBJ1-2,17,TRBD1,TRBV4-2,.